A single sample gave rise to the 4 T cell receptor beta chains below, sequenced in a study of cytotoxic CD8 clonotypes in ibrutinib-treated CLL. Profiling relied on immunoSEQ multiplex PCR, and the TCRdb table lists in-frame clones only, not all of them. This table has about 160,000 clones, 84% appearing once. Source: PBMCs, taken after 24 months of ibrutinib treatment. The receptors were sampled from a human donor with chronic lymphocytic leukemia.

V and J are TRBV6-1 and TRBJ1-1; possibly TRBD1 for D (6 bases). V was cut by 2 bases and J by 4 bases, with 14 bases left in between. CDR3 size: 15 residues. Germline CDR1 reads MNHNS; CDR2 reads SASEGT. The CDR3 DNA reads TGTGCCAGCAGTGAACGGGGGGGGCGGAGCACTGAAGCTTTCTTT. Translated: CASSERGGRSTEAFF.

This clone has more than one count but fewer than ten. The chain joins TRBV19 to TRBJ2-1; no firm D call. Germline V CDR1 and CDR2: LNHDA, SQIVND (reference sequence). The V end lost 6 bases, the J end lost 5 bases, and 11 bases lay between the germline ends. The CDR3 sequence is 13 residues long. The CDR3, as DNA: TGTGCCAGTAGATTCAACCTGAACAATGAGCAGTTCTTC. Translated, it gives CASRFNLNNEQFF.

The chain couples TRBV6-5 to TRBJ1-2; D perhaps matches TRBD1 (5 bases). V lost 0 bases, J lost 7 bases, and 12 bases lay in between. Per the germline V gene, CDR1 is MNHEY and CDR2 is SVGAGI. The CDR3 runs 14 residues. The CDR3 sequence: CASSYSPDTLGYTF. The CDR3 region has the DNA TGTGCCAGCAGTTACTCCCCGGACACTCTTGGCTACACCTTC.

This chain connects TRBV30 to TRBJ2-1; D is ambiguous. Trimming shortened V by 2 bases and J by 5 bases, and 13 bases separated the two germline ends. The CDR3 covers 14 residues. CDR1 is GTSNPN and CDR2 is SVGIG in the germline V gene (reference sequence). The CDR3 spells CAWSSGVLNNEQFF. The CDR3 nucleotides are TGTGCCTGGAGTTCTGGGGTTCTTAACAATGAGCAGTTCTTC.